This record concerns one T cell receptor (beta chain) sequence. Its antigen is not known. The germline gives CDR1 SGHDT, CDR2 YYEEEE. Trimming removed 7 bases from V and 1 base from J, with 15 bases in between. The CDR3 length is 15 residues. The data belong to a study of cytomegalovirus exposure and HLA in healthy donors. A multiplex PCR was run with 60 Vbeta primers and 13 Jbeta primers. Only in-frame clones appear in the TCRdb table, and some are missing; sequencing was by immunoSEQ multiplex PCR. The table lists approximately 84,000 clones, just under 80% of them singletons. Overall study findings and caveats: About 150 TCR beta chains were listed as cytomegalovirus-associated. Later, an analysis showed that TCR beta chains associated with HLA were more clonally expanded than others that were equally common.

The source is a male donor in good health and CMV-seropositive. The rearrangement joins TRBV5-6 to TRBJ1-5, with D uncertain. The sequenced sample consisted of PBMCs. The CDR3 protein is CASSLRATSNQPQHF. In DNA, the CDR3 is TGTGCCAGCTCATTGAGGGCGACCAGCAATCAGCCCCAGCATTTT. The full variable domain, completed using reference TRBV5-6 and TRBJ1-5, is DAGVTQSPTHLIKTRGQQVTLRCSPKSGHDTVSWYQQALGQGPQFIFQYYEEEERQRGNFPDRFSGHQFPNYSSELNVNALLLGDSALYLCASSLRATSNQPQHFGDGTRLSIL.